Given below is one TCR beta chain in context. What it binds is not known. The primer mix had 60 Vbeta and 13 Jbeta primers. Method: immunoSEQ multiplex PCR; TCRdb's copy keeps in-frame clones and lacks some. The table lists roughly 130,000 clones, more than 60% of them singletons. The data belong to a study of cytomegalovirus exposure and HLA in healthy donors. Across the study: Among around 200 million T cells, an earlier analysis found around 100 million unique TCR beta sequences. Overall study results and limits: Reported findings show TCR beta sequences accurately forecast HLA-A and HLA-B alleles in most subjects. The dataset shows that most TCR sequences were rare, while some public TCRs occurred in many donors. A prior analysis recorded that most TCR beta V segments were productive about 87% or about 30% of the time.

The CDR3 totals 16 residues. Germline CDR1 KGHSH, CDR2 LQKENI. Unmatched junction bases numbered 6, after V lost 2 bases and J lost 5 bases. V is TRBV18 and J is TRBJ1-6; 7 nucleotides match TRBD1. Sequenced input: PBMCs. The sequence was obtained from a woman in her thirties or forties in good health and CMV-seropositive. The CDR3 DNA is TGTGCCAGCTCACCATCCGGGACAGTCAATAATTCACCCCTCCACTTT. This gives the protein CASSPSGTVNNSPLHF.